Listed below are T cell receptor beta chains from one sample, sequenced in a study of cytomegalovirus exposure and HLA in healthy donors. Sequenced by immunoSEQ multiplex PCR; TCRdb stores in-frame clones only, minus some. The sample has approximately 88,000 clones, approximately 76% seen once. The sample taken for sequencing was PBMCs. These TCRs come from a male donor in good health and CMV-seronegative. CDR3s include the opening cysteine and the closing phenylalanine or tryptophan. The D gene is left open where the match is weak. Some rows mark clone size as missing; the rest say once, few, many or name a class of expanded clone.

>NA|few|TRBV5-1|TRBJ2-3
CASSLGASVTDTQYF
TGCGCCAGCAGCTTAGGTGCTAGCGTCACAGATACGCAGTATTTT
>NA|NA|TRBV6-5|TRBJ1-1
CASRSTGMNTEAFF
TGTGCCAGCAGGTCAACCGGGATGAACACTGAAGCTTTCTTT
>TRBD1|NA|TRBV7-2|TRBJ2-1
CASRSWDRGNEQFF
TGTGCCAGCAGGTCGTGGGACAGGGGGAATGAGCAGTTCTTC
>TRBD1|NA|TRBV7-2|TRBJ1-2
CASSSQGYGYTF
TGTGCCAGCAGCTCACAGGGGTATGGCTACACCTTC
>TRBD2|NA|TRBV7-2|TRBJ2-5
CASRPTSGAPGTQYF
TGTGCCAGCAGACCGACTAGCGGGGCCCCCGGGACCCAGTACTTC
>NA|NA|TRBV12-5|TRBJ1-2
CASGFNRYYGYTF
TGTGCTAGTGGTTTCAACAGGTACTATGGCTACACCTTC
>NA|NA|TRBV10-3|TRBJ2-2
CAISEPEIRGTNTGELFF
TGTGCCATCAGTGAACCCGAGATTCGCGGGACGAACACCGGGGAGCTGTTTTTT
>NA|NA|TRBV15|TRBJ2-7
CATTKGDEGEQYF
TGTGCCACCACCAAGGGAGACGAGGGCGAGCAGTACTTC
>NA|NA|TRBV7-8|TRBJ1-1
CASSFQVAQTEAFF
TGTGCCAGCAGCTTTCAGGTTGCTCAGACTGAAGCTTTCTTT
>TRBD2|few|TRBV7-7|TRBJ2-1
CASSLGFGGSRYNEQFF
TGTGCCAGCAGCTTAGGATTCGGCGGGAGTAGGTACAATGAGCAGTTCTTC
>NA|NA|TRBV29-1|TRBJ1-2
CSVRTTRDYGYTF
TGCAGCGTTCGGACAACAAGAGACTATGGCTACACCTTC
>TRBD1|few|TRBV7-9|TRBJ2-5
CASLQGARETQYF
TGTGCCAGCTTGCAGGGGGCACGAGAGACCCAGTACTTC
>NA|NA|TRBV11-2|TRBJ2-5
CASSGSAETQYF
TGTGCCAGCAGCGGGAGTGCCGAGACCCAGTACTTC
>TRBD2|NA|TRBV7-3|TRBJ2-7
CASSLDSGEPLGEQYF
TGTGCCAGCAGCTTGGATAGCGGGGAGCCATTGGGGGAGCAGTACTTC
>NA|NA|TRBV4-3|TRBJ1-4
CASSQVPPSGEKLFF
TGCGCCAGCAGCCAAGTCCCTCCCAGCGGTGAAAAACTGTTTTTT
>TRBD2|NA|TRBV7-2|TRBJ2-1
CASSSQRLAGGNEQFF
TGTGCCAGCAGCTCCCAACGACTAGCGGGAGGCAATGAGCAGTTCTTC
>NA|NA|TRBV14|TRBJ1-1
CASTLGQNTEAFF
TGTGCCAGCACCCTGGGACAGAACACTGAAGCTTTCTTT
>NA|NA|TRBV6-5|TRBJ2-7
CASSYQGYEQYF
TGTGCCAGCAGTTACCAGGGCTACGAGCAGTACTTC
>NA|NA|TRBV27|TRBJ2-3
CASTLRWPSTDTQYF
TGTGCCAGCACCCTCCGTTGGCCGAGCACAGATACGCAGTATTTT
>TRBD2|NA|TRBV28|TRBJ2-1
CASSSLLGTSGRASSYNEQFF
TGTGCCAGCAGTTCACTACTAGGGACTAGCGGGAGAGCGAGCTCCTACAATGAGCAGTTCTTC
>NA|few|TRBV28|TRBJ2-7
CASSLLKGFGTYEQYF
TGTGCCAGCAGTCTATTAAAGGGGTTTGGGACCTACGAGCAGTACTTC
>TRBD1|NA|TRBV19|TRBJ2-6
CASSNRGAGANVLTF
TGTGCCAGTAGTAACAGGGGGGCTGGGGCCAACGTCCTGACTTTC
>NA|NA|TRBV5-8|TRBJ1-2
CASSFQGVFYGYTF
TGTGCCAGCAGCTTCCAGGGTGTATTCTATGGCTACACCTTC
>NA|NA|TRBV29-1|TRBJ1-1
CSVHLGDEAFF
TGCAGCGTTCACCTGGGCGATGAAGCTTTCTTT
>NA|NA|TRBV15|TRBJ2-3
CATRRRIPDTQYF
TGTGCCACCAGGAGGAGGATCCCAGATACGCAGTATTTT
>NA|NA|TRBV9|TRBJ1-1
CASSVTGHTEAFF
TGTGCCAGCAGCGTAACAGGGCACACTGAAGCTTTCTTT
>TRBD1|few|TRBV7-9|TRBJ2-2
CASSFGQGAGELFF
TGTGCCAGCAGCTTCGGGCAGGGGGCCGGGGAGCTGTTTTTT
>TRBD1|NA|TRBV19|TRBJ2-7
CASSLWTGSTYEQYF
TGTGCCAGTAGCCTGTGGACAGGTTCGACTTACGAGCAGTACTTC
>NA|NA|TRBV5-6|TRBJ1-4
CASSGATNEKLFF
TGTGCCAGCTCAGGCGCAACTAATGAAAAACTGTTTTTT
>NA|NA|TRBV19|TRBJ2-1
CASSITHFGLGNEQFF
TGTGCCAGTAGTATCACACATTTCGGTCTCGGGAATGAGCAGTTCTTC
>TRBD1|NA|TRBV4-3|TRBJ2-7
CASSQVRDRGREQYF
TGCGCCAGCAGCCAAGTCCGGGACAGGGGGCGAGAGCAGTACTTC
>NA|NA|TRBV2|TRBJ1-6
CASSEEGGLINSPLHF
TGTGCCAGCAGTGAAGAAGGAGGCTTAATTAATTCACCCCTCCACTTT
>NA|NA|TRBV6-6|TRBJ2-5
CASSYAQGWETQYF
TGTGCCAGCAGTTACGCCCAGGGGTGGGAGACCCAGTACTTC
>NA|NA|TRBV7-2|TRBJ1-5
CASSPQTGRIGPQHF
TGTGCCAGCAGCCCGCAGACAGGCCGGATTGGGCCCCAGCATTTT
>NA|NA|TRBV28|TRBJ2-7
CASSPSAFEQYF
TGTGCCAGCAGTCCCAGCGCGTTCGAGCAGTACTTC
>NA|NA|TRBV30|TRBJ1-1
CAWRFGGNTEAFF
TGTGCCTGGAGATTCGGGGGGAACACTGAAGCTTTCTTT
>NA|NA|TRBV19|TRBJ1-5
CASSIFGGRVSNQPQHF
TGTGCCAGTAGTATTTTTGGGGGCCGGGTAAGCAATCAGCCCCAGCATTTT
>NA|few|TRBV19|TRBJ1-5
CASTDREKYSNQPQHF
TGTGCCAGTACCGACCGGGAGAAATATAGCAATCAGCCCCAGCATTTT
>NA|NA|TRBV18|TRBJ1-4
CASSPRQPLATNEKLFF
TGTGCCAGCTCACCGCGGCAGCCCCTTGCAACTAATGAAAAACTGTTTTTT
>TRBD1|NA|TRBV28|TRBJ1-6
CASRPTGGNSPLHF
TGTGCCAGCAGACCGACAGGGGGGAATTCACCCCTCCACTTT
>NA|NA|TRBV9|TRBJ1-4
CASSPRDTRRSNEKLFF
TGTGCCAGCAGCCCCCGGGACACCCGCCGGAGTAATGAAAAACTGTTTTTT
>NA|NA|TRBV2|TRBJ2-5
CASSDIGHLQETQYF
TGTGCCAGCAGCGATATAGGACACCTCCAAGAGACCCAGTACTTC
>NA|NA|TRBV28|TRBJ1-5
CASAGSPGRYNQPQHF
TGTGCCAGCGCAGGGTCGCCAGGGCGATACAATCAGCCCCAGCATTTT
>NA|NA|TRBV25-1|TRBJ1-1
CASRHSGLNTEAFF
TGTGCCAGCAGACACTCAGGATTGAACACTGAAGCTTTCTTT
>TRBD1|once|TRBV28|TRBJ1-6
CASNPPMGQRSPLHF
TGTGCCAGCAACCCCCCGATGGGACAGCGTTCACCCCTCCACTTT